This T cell receptor (beta chain) stems from a study of PD-1 blockade in classical Hodgkin lymphoma. Across the study: On a schedule of every 2 weeks, patients received nivolumab 3 mg/kg intravenously. The study's findings and limits: Whereas CD4+ TCR diversity had risen significantly by C4D1, CD8+ TCR diversity had not. Possibly reflecting disease activity or prior therapy, repertoire differences have causes that remain undefined.

No patient escaped relapse after autologous stem cell transplantation, and brentuximab vedotin exposure varied. The patients, who had relapsed/refractory classical Hodgkin lymphoma, achieved best responses of complete response, partial response or progressive disease. Using immunoSEQ multiplex PCR, the repertoire was profiled, and TCRdb retains in-frame clones only, with some absent. The sample lists tens of thousands of clones, about 91% occurring once. To note about this clone: Its antigen is still unknown.

This CDR3 region has 15 residues. The ends lost 6 bases at V and 6 bases at J; junction bases unmatched: 6. Germline V lookup: CDR1 MDHEN, CDR2 SYDVKM. The chain carries TRBV28 and TRBJ2-1; 12 bases match TRBD2. The clonotype comes from a human donor with classical Hodgkin lymphoma. Sequencing was performed on peripheral blood mononuclear cells (PBMCs), taken before the second cycle of nivolumab. CDR3 sequence (DNA): TGTGCCAGCAGCCTAGCGGGAGGGCCCCTCAATGAGCAGTTCTTC. It yields the protein CASSLAGGPLNEQFF.